Each of the 7 T cell receptor beta chains below was sequenced from the same sample in a study of T-cell memory formation after mild COVID-19. MiXCR, run by TCRdb on the 5' RACE reads, gives a single entry per CDR3 protein. The top ten clones hold around 30% of a sample with 85,000 to 130,000 distinct CDR3 sequences, roughly an eighth of them seen once. The specimen sequenced was PBMCs or a T cell subset sorted from them (not recorded which). Receptors were obtained from an adult woman who had mild COVID-19 (a few samples of this study predate the infection). Cell type and time point are not known.

This clonotype was recorded a few times. The V call is TRBV7-9, the J call TRBJ2-1; TRBD1 matches at 8 bases. Germline V gene lookup returns CDR1 SEHNR and CDR2 FQNEAQ (reference sequence). Losses at the gene ends were 0 bases for V and 4 bases for J; bases not matched to a gene: 14. The CDR3 is made up of 19 amino acids. In DNA, the CDR3 is TGTGCCAGCAGCTTAGCGCCTTTTAGGACAGGGCTACTATACAATGAGCAGTTCTTC. It codes for CASSLAPFRTGLLYNEQFF.

The chain employs TRBV7-9 and TRBJ1-2; no firm D call. The length of the CDR3 is 13 residues. CDR1 is SEHNR, CDR2 FQNEAQ, per germline (reference sequence). V gave up 1 base and J gave up 4 bases, with 7 bases separating them. CDR3 sequence reads: CASSLVQIYGYTF. CDR3 coding DNA: TGTGCCAGCAGCTTAGTACAGATCTATGGCTACACCTTC.

The chain combines TRBV5-5 with TRBJ2-1; D remains ambiguous. The germline CDR1 and CDR2 sequences are SGHKS and YYEKEE (reference sequence). The ends were cut back, 7 bases at V and 3 bases at J, with 17 bases in the middle. The length of the CDR3 is 15 residues. CDR3 coding DNA: TGTGCCAGCGGTTTGGGTGGAGAAGGCTACAATGAGCAGTTCTTC. Protein: CASGLGGEGYNEQFF.

The rearrangement uses TRBV9 and TRBJ2-3, with 10 bases matching TRBD2. The CDR3 extends over 17 amino acids. J was trimmed by 2 bases and V by 7 bases; bases with no gene match: 13. Looked up from germline, CDR1 is SGDLS and CDR2 is YYNGEE. The DNA of the CDR3 is TGTGCCAGCGTAGAGGGACTAGCGCGTAAATTCACAGATACGCAGTATTTT. Amino acid sequence: CASVEGLARKFTDTQYF. The whole variable domain, filled in from reference TRBV9 and TRBJ2-3, reads DSGVTQTPKHLITATGQRVTLRCSPRSGDLSVYWYQQSLDQGLQFLIQYYNGEERAKGNILERFSAQQFPDLHSELNLSSLELGDSALYFCASVEGLARKFTDTQYFGPGTRLTVL.

The chain has TRBV6-1 and TRBJ1-1; D is ambiguous. The germline V and J ends were trimmed by 3 bases and 6 bases, with 11 bases remaining between them. Germline V gene lookup returns CDR1 MNHNS and CDR2 SASEGT. CDR3 size: 13 residues. CDR3 nucleotide sequence: TGTGCCAGCAGTGAGTTGGCAGGCTCTGAAGCTTTCTTT. Protein: CASSELAGSEAFF.

The chain links TRBV2 to TRBJ1-1, with D unresolved. V lost 3 bases and J 6 bases, leaving 11 bases between the germline ends. Germline-derived CDR1 and CDR2 are SNHLY and FYNNEI. There are 13 residues in the CDR3. The CDR3 DNA reads as TGTGCCAGCAGTGATTATCTCCCACCTGAAGCTTTCTTT. Amino acid sequence: CASSDYLPPEAFF.

A few counts support this clonotype. The chain combines TRBV7-9 with TRBJ2-1; tentative D call: TRBD2 (6 bases). The CDR3 contains 16 residues. V lost 7 bases to trimming and J lost 0 bases, with 16 bases between them. The germline V gene encodes CDR1 SEHNR and CDR2 FQNEAQ (reference sequence). The CDR3 loop is CASNPGAGSSYNEQFF. DNA of the CDR3: TGTGCCAGCAACCCTGGGGCGGGAAGCTCCTACAATGAGCAGTTCTTC. Full variable domain (remainder filled in from reference TRBV7-9 and TRBJ2-1): DTGVSQNPRHKITKRGQNVTFRCDPISEHNRLYWYRQTLGQGPEFLTYFQNEAQLEKSRLLSDRFSAERPKGSFSTLEIQRTEQGDSAMYLCASNPGAGSSYNEQFFGPGTRLTVL.